Presented here are 4 T cell receptor beta chains from one specimen sequenced in a study of blood T cell repertoires in COVID-19. The data were produced by immunoSEQ multiplex PCR, yet TCRdb's version contains in-frame clones alone and is incomplete. The table records about 230,000 clones, about 91% of them present only once. Sequencing was done on a sample of PBMCs or T cells enriched from blood (not recorded which). The receptors derive from a woman aged 40 to 49 with acute COVID-19.

The chain links TRBV27 to TRBJ2-3, with unresolved D. The CDR3 sequence is 14 residues long. Germline CDR1 and CDR2: MNHEY and SMNVEV (reference sequence). Trimming pared 4 bases from V and 2 bases from J, leaving 10 bases between. The CDR3 region has the DNA TGTGCCAGCAGTTGGAGTAGCTTCACAGATACGCAGTATTTT. The encoded protein is CASSWSSFTDTQYF.

The V gene is TRBV9, the J gene TRBJ1-5, with D possibly TRBD1 on 5 matching bases. The CDR3 is 15 amino acids. The V end was cut by 0 bases, the J end by 4 bases, with 11 bases between. The germline V gene encodes CDR1 SGDLS and CDR2 YYNGEE. The CDR3 region has the DNA TGTGCCAGCAGCGTAGAGGGGCGGAAAAATCAGCCCCAGCATTTT. Protein: CASSVEGRKNQPQHF.

V is TRBV7-2 and J is TRBJ1-2, with a weak D call TRBD1 (5 bases). Trimming shortened V by 2 bases and J by 8 bases, and 18 bases separated the two germline ends. The CDR3 is 15 residues long. From germline, CDR1 is SGHTA and CDR2 FQGNSA. CDR3 sequence reads: CASSLTGPTAGGYTF. CDR3 DNA: TGTGCCAGCAGCTTAACAGGACCCACCGCTGGGGGCTACACCTTC. The whole variable domain, remainder taken from reference TRBV7-2 and TRBJ1-2, is GAGVSQSPSNKVTEKGKDVELRCDPISGHTALYWYRQSLGQGLEFLIYFQGNSAPDKSGLPSDRFSAERTGGSVSTLTIQRTQQEDSAVYLCASSLTGPTAGGYTFGSGTRLTVV.

The V and J genes are TRBV5-1 and TRBJ2-1; 8 bases are shared with TRBD1. CDR3 length: 14 amino acids. Germline V gene lookup returns CDR1 SGHRS and CDR2 YFSETQ. V was pared by 4 bases and J by 3 bases, with 3 bases of the junction left unmatched. CDR3 DNA sequence: TGCGCCAGCAGCACGGGACAGGACTACAATGAGCAGTTCTTC. Amino acids: CASSTGQDYNEQFF.